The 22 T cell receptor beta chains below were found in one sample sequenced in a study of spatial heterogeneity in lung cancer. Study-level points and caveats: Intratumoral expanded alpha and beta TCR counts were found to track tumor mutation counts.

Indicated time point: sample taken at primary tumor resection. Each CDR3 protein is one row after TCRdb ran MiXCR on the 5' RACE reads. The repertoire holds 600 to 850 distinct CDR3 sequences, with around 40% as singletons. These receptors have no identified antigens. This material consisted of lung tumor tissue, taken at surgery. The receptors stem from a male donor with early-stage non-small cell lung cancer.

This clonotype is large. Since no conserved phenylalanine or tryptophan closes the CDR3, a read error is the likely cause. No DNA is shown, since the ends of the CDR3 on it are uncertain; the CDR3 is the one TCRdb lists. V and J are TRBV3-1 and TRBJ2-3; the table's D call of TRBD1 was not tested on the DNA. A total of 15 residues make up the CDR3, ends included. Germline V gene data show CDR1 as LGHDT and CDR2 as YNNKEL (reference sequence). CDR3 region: CASSQGSNTGRDPVV.

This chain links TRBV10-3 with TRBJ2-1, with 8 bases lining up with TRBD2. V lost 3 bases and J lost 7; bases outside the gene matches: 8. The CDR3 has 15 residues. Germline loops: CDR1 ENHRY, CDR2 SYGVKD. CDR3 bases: TGTGCCATCAGTGACGAGACTAGCGTTACGAATGAGCAGTTCTTC. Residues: CAISDETSVTNEQFF.

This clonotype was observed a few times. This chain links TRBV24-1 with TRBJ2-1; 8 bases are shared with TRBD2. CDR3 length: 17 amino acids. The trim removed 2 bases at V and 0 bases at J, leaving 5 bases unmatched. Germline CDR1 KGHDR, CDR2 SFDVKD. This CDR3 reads CATSDWKRESSYNEQFF. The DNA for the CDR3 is TGTGCCACCAGTGATTGGAAGCGGGAGAGCTCCTACAATGAGCAGTTCTTC.

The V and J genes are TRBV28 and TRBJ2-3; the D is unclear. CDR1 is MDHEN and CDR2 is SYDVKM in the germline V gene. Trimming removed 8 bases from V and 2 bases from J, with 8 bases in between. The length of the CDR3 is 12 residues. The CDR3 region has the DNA TGTGCCAGCGGGAAGTACACAGATACGCAGTATTTT. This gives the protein CASGKYTDTQYF.

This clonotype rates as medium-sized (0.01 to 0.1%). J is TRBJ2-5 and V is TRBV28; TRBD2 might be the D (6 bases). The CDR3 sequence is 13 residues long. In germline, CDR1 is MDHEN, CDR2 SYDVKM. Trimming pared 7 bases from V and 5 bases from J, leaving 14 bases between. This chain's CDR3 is CASILRSGETQYF. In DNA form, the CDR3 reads TGTGCCAGCATTCTCCGGAGCGGGGAGACCCAGTACTTC.

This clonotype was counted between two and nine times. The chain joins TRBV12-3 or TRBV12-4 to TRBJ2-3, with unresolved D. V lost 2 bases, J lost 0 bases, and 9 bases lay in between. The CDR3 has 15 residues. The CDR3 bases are TGTGCCAGCAGTTTAAGACACCCGAGCACAGATACGCAGTATTTT. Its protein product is CASSLRHPSTDTQYF.

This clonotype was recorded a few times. The CDR3 spells CSVGATVYNEQFF. The CDR3 coding sequence is TGCAGCGTTGGGGCAACCGTCTACAATGAGCAGTTCTTC. The chain is built from TRBV29-1 and TRBJ2-1, with D unclear. Trimming cost V 4 bases and J 3 bases, with 10 bases left between them. This CDR3 contains 13 residues. Germline loops: CDR1 SQVTM, CDR2 ANQGSEA.

The CDR3 is CASQRTGANKEQYF. In nucleotides, the CDR3 is TGTGCCAGCCAAAGGACAGGGGCAAATAAAGAGCAGTACTTC. The chain joins TRBV19 to TRBJ2-7; 9 bases line up with TRBD1. The CDR3 sequence is 14 residues long. V dropped 9 bases and J dropped 7; count of bases not matched to a gene: 13. The V gene's germline CDR1 is LNHDA and CDR2 SQIVND (reference sequence).

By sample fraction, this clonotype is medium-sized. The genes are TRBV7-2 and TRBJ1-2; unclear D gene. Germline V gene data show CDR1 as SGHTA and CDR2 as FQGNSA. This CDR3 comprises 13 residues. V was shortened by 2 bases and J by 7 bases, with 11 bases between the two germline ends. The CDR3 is CASSLPGRSGYTF. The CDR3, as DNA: TGTGCCAGCAGCTTACCGGGAAGGTCTGGCTACACCTTC.

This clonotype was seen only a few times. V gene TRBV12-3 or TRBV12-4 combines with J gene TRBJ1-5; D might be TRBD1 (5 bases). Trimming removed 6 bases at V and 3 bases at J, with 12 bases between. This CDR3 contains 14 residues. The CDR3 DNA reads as TGTGCCAGCAGCGAAGGAGGGGCCAATCAGCCCCAGCATTTT. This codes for CASSEGGANQPQHF.

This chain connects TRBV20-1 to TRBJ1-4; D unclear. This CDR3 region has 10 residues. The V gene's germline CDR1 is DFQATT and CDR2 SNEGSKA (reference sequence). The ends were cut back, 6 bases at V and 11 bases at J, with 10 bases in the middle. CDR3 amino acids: CSARTEKLFF. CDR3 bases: TGCAGTGCCCGCACAGAGAAACTGTTTTTT.

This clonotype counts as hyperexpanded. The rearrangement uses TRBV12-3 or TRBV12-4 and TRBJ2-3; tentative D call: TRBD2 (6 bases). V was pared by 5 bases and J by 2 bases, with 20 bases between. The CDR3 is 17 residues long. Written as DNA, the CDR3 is TGTGCCAGCAGTCCTCGCGGTAGCGGAACTCACACAGATACGCAGTATTTT. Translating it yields CASSPRGSGTHTDTQYF.

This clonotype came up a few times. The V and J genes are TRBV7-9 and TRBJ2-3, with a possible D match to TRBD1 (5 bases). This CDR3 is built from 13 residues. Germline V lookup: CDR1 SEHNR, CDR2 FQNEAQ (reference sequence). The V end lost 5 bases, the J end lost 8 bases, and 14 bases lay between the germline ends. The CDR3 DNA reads TGTGCCAGCAGCCCCCCCACAGGCCTTACGCAGTATTTT. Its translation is CASSPPTGLTQYF.

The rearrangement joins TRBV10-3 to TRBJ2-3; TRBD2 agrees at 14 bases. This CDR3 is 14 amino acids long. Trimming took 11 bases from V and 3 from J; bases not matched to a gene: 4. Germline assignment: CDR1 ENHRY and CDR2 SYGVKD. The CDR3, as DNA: TGTGCCTCGCGACTAGCGGGAGGGACAGATACGCAGTATTTT. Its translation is CASRLAGGTDTQYF.

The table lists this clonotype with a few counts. The CDR3 reads CASSLGGDSPLHF. CDR3 bases: TGTGCCAGCAGTTTGGGAGGCGATTCACCCCTCCACTTT. The chain has TRBV12-3 or TRBV12-4 and TRBJ1-6, with D uncertain. V was pared by 3 bases and J by 8 bases, with 8 bases between. This CDR3 is built from 13 residues.

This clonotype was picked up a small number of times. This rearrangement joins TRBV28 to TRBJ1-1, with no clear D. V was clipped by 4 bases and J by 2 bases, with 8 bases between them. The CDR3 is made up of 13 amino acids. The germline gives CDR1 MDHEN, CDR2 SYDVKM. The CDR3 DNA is TGTGCCAGCAGTTCTGTTCCAAACACTGAAGCTTTCTTT. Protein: CASSSVPNTEAFF.

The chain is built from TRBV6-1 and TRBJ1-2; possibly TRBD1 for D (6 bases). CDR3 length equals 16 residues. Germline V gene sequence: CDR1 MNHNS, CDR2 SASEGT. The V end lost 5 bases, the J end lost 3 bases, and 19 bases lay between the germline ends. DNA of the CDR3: TGTGCCAGCAGTAACTTCCTTGGACAGAATCACTATGGCTACACCTTC. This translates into CASSNFLGQNHYGYTF.

The CDR3 sequence is CASSERQGNSPLHF. The CDR3 DNA reads TGTGCCAGCAGTGAACGCCAGGGAAATTCACCCCTCCACTTT. The chain is built from TRBV2 and TRBJ1-6; TRBD1 is a possible D gene (5 bases). The germline V gene encodes CDR1 SNHLY and CDR2 FYNNEI. V was clipped by 2 bases and J by 7 bases, with 9 bases between them. The CDR3 extends over 14 amino acids.

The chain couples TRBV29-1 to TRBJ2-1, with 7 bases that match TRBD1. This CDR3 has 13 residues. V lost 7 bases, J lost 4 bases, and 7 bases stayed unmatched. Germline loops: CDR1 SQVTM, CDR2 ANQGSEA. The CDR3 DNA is TGCAGCGCCGGGACAGATAATTACAATGAGCAGTTCTTC. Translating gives CSAGTDNYNEQFF.

CDR3: CASSVNSNQPQHF. Here the CDR3 DNA reads TGTGCCAGCAGTGTAAATAGCAATCAGCCCCAGCATTTT. J is TRBJ1-5 and V is TRBV7-8, with D hard to call. The CDR3 totals 13 residues. The germline gives CDR1 SGHVS, CDR2 FQNEAQ. Trimming took off 6 bases at V and 0 bases at J, with 6 bases between the two ends.

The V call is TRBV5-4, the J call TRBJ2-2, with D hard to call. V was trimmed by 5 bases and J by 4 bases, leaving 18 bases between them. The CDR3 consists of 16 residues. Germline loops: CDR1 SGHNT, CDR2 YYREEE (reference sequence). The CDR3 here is CASSRAGTDGTGELFF. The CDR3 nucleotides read TGTGCCAGCAGTAGAGCCGGAACTGACGGCACCGGGGAGCTGTTTTTT.

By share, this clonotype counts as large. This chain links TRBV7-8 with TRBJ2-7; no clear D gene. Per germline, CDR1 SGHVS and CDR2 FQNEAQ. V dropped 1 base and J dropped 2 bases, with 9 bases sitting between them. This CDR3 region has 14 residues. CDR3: CASSLVVIPYEQYF. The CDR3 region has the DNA TGTGCCAGCAGCTTAGTAGTGATCCCCTACGAGCAGTACTTC.